This is a list of T cell receptor beta chains from one sample in a study of blood T cell repertoires in COVID-19. TCRdb's copy holds only in-frame clones and misses some; the assay was immunoSEQ multiplex PCR. The sample gives approximately 100,000 clones, 75% to 90% of which show up once; about 30% is in the top ten. The sample taken for sequencing was peripheral blood. Source of these receptors: an elderly woman with acute or convalescent COVID-19. CDR3s include the opening cysteine and the closing phenylalanine or tryptophan. Fields, in order: D gene, clone size, J gene, V gene, CDR3 protein, CDR3 DNA. A D gene is named only where the DNA matches it firmly. Part of the rows lack a size; the others show once, few, many or a class for expanded clones.

NA,NA,TRBJ2-1,TRBV5-5,CASSLGQTRYNEQFF,TGTGCCAGCAGCTTGGGACAGACCCGCTACAATGAGCAGTTCTTC
NA,NA,TRBJ2-5,TRBV7-9,CASSLFTGQETQYF,TGTGCCAGCAGCTTATTCACAGGTCAAGAGACCCAGTACTTC
NA,NA,TRBJ2-2,TRBV11-3,CASSKGADTGELFF,TGTGCCAGCAGCAAAGGAGCGGACACCGGGGAGCTGTTTTTT
TRBD1,NA,TRBJ1-2,TRBV14,CASSHLDRRGYGYTF,TGTGCCAGCAGCCACTTGGACAGGAGAGGCTATGGCTACACCTTC
NA,NA,TRBJ2-3,TRBV29-1,CSVALVGDTQYF,TGCAGCGTCGCACTAGTAGGGGATACGCAGTATTTT
NA,NA,TRBJ1-2,TRBV5-1,CASSLGTGEFYGYTF,TGCGCCAGCAGCTTGGGTACAGGAGAATTCTATGGCTACACCTTC
TRBD2,NA,TRBJ2-1,TRBV6-2/TRBV6-3,CASSTFKFSGGPNEQFF,TGTGCCAGCAGTACCTTTAAATTTTCGGGGGGGCCCAATGAGCAGTTCTTC
TRBD2,NA,TRBJ2-7,TRBV7-9,CANGDYSYEQYF,TGTGCCAACGGGGACTATTCCTACGAGCAGTACTTC
NA,NA,TRBJ2-5,TRBV6-5,CASSYSHSQETQYF,TGTGCCAGCAGTTACTCGCACAGCCAAGAGACCCAGTACTTC
TRBD1,NA,TRBJ1-2,TRBV6-5,CASSYLGQNYGYTF,TGTGCCAGCAGTTACTTGGGACAGAACTATGGCTACACCTTC
NA,NA,TRBJ1-5,TRBV4-3,CASSQDGQGSNQPQHF,TGCGCCAGCAGCCAAGATGGGCAGGGGAGCAATCAGCCCCAGCATTTT
TRBD1,NA,TRBJ2-7,TRBV6-2/TRBV6-3,CASSDRVNEQYF,TGTGCCAGCAGCGACAGGGTGAACGAGCAGTACTTC
TRBD1,NA,TRBJ2-3,TRBV7-9,CASSPRGDRDYTDTQYF,TGTGCCAGCAGCCCTAGGGGGGACAGGGATTACACAGATACGCAGTATTTT
TRBD2,NA,TRBJ2-5,TRBV7-6,CASSSGLAGVLETQYF,TGTGCCAGCAGCAGTGGGCTAGCGGGGGTCTTAGAGACCCAGTACTTC
TRBD2,NA,TRBJ2-7,TRBV5-8,CASSLAGASGEQYF,TGTGCCAGCAGCCTAGCGGGGGCCTCTGGCGAGCAGTACTTC
TRBD1,once,TRBJ1-5,TRBV28,CATVRTGLSNQPQHF,TGTGCCACAGTGAGGACAGGGTTGAGCAATCAGCCCCAGCATTTT
TRBD1,NA,TRBJ1-1,TRBV7-8,CASSLPPTGVGTEAFF,TGTGCCAGCAGCTTACCCCCGACAGGGGTGGGCACTGAAGCTTTCTTT
TRBD2,NA,TRBJ2-7,TRBV27,CASSLSSLAGKREQYF,TGTGCCAGCAGTTTATCATCTCTAGCGGGGAAGCGCGAGCAGTACTTC
NA,few,TRBJ1-2,TRBV5-1,CASSTDGGYGYTF,TGCGCCAGCAGCACCGACGGGGGCTATGGCTACACCTTC
TRBD1,NA,TRBJ1-2,TRBV27,CASRAVRTGTNGYTF,TGTGCCAGCAGGGCTGTCCGGACAGGGACGAATGGCTACACCTTC
NA,NA,TRBJ1-5,TRBV4-1,CASSQWGDQPQHF,TGCGCCAGCAGCCAGTGGGGCGATCAGCCCCAGCATTTT
TRBD1,NA,TRBJ1-1,TRBV7-8,CASSLDRGAHEAFF,TGTGCCAGCAGCTTGGACAGGGGGGCCCATGAAGCTTTCTTT
NA,NA,TRBJ1-1,TRBV5-1,CASSLASGRTEAFF,TGCGCCAGCAGCTTGGCCTCAGGTCGGACTGAAGCTTTCTTT
TRBD1,NA,TRBJ1-2,TRBV28,CASSQQGPPYGYTF,TGTGCCAGCAGTCAACAGGGGCCGCCCTATGGCTACACCTTC
NA,NA,TRBJ2-3,TRBV28,CATRVRGGDTQYF,TGTGCCACCAGGGTCCGAGGCGGAGATACGCAGTATTTT
TRBD1,once,TRBJ1-1,TRBV2,CASTWTGGDTEAFF,TGTGCCAGCACCTGGACAGGGGGGGACACTGAAGCTTTCTTT
NA,few,TRBJ2-5,TRBV7-2,CASSLEGGQETQYF,TGTGCCAGCAGCTTAGAGGGGGGGCAGGAGACCCAGTACTTC
TRBD1,NA,TRBJ2-7,TRBV19,CASSRGDRDEQYF,TGTGCCAGTAGCAGGGGGGACAGGGACGAGCAGTACTTC
TRBD1,NA,TRBJ1-2,TRBV24-1,CATSDDRGEDYGYTF,TGTGCCACCAGTGACGACAGGGGGGAGGACTATGGCTACACCTTC
TRBD2,NA,TRBJ2-1,TRBV7-2,CASRIVLSGGAYNEQFF,TGTGCCAGCAGAATAGTCCTTAGCGGGGGGGCTTACAATGAGCAGTTCTTC
NA,NA,TRBJ1-2,TRBV5-1,CASSSVTANYGYTF,TGCGCCAGCAGCTCTGTGACTGCTAACTATGGCTACACCTTC
TRBD1,NA,TRBJ1-2,TRBV15,CATSPTGNYGYTF,TGTGCCACCAGCCCGACAGGGAACTATGGCTACACCTTC
NA,NA,TRBJ2-7,TRBV3-1/TRBV3-2,CASSRDNNYEQYF,TGTGCCAGCAGCCGGGACAACAACTACGAGCAGTACTTC
NA,few,TRBJ1-3,TRBV5-5,CASSPQVTGNTIYF,TGTGCCAGCAGCCCTCAGGTGACGGGAAACACCATATATTTT
NA,NA,TRBJ2-5,TRBV6-5,CASESREETQYF,TGTGCCAGCGAAAGCAGGGAAGAGACCCAGTACTTC
NA,NA,TRBJ2-4,TRBV6-5,CASSRRSGHGKYF,TGTGCCAGCAGCAGAAGGTCGGGACACGGGAAGTACTTC
NA,once,TRBJ2-2,TRBV6-5,CASSSTRGTGELFF,TGTGCCAGCAGTTCGACCCGAGGCACCGGGGAGCTGTTTTTT
TRBD1,few,TRBJ2-5,TRBV6-5,CASSLETGGQETQYF,TGTGCCAGCAGTCTAGAGACAGGGGGCCAAGAGACCCAGTACTTC
NA,NA,TRBJ1-5,TRBV5-1,CASSPGLDQPQHF,TGCGCCAGCAGCCCGGGACTTGATCAGCCCCAGCATTTT
TRBD2,NA,TRBJ2-4,TRBV5-6,CASSFAGGQEYF,TGTGCCAGCAGCTTTGCGGGGGGACAAGAGTACTTC
NA,NA,TRBJ2-5,TRBV7-9,CASSLSAYQETQYF,TGTGCCAGCAGCTTATCAGCGTACCAAGAGACCCAGTACTTC
TRBD1,NA,TRBJ1-6,TRBV3-1/TRBV3-2,CASSPTGGNSPLHF,TGTGCCAGCAGCCCCACAGGGGGAAATTCACCCCTCCACTTT
NA,NA,TRBJ1-5,TRBV3-1/TRBV3-2,CASSQAGNNQPQHF,TGTGCCAGCAGCCAAGCAGGGAACAATCAGCCCCAGCATTTT
NA,NA,TRBJ2-7,TRBV10-3,CAISESIGLGRGYEQYF,TGTGCCATCAGTGAGTCGATAGGACTTGGCAGGGGCTACGAGCAGTACTTC
TRBD1,NA,TRBJ2-5,TRBV7-9,CASSWDRVRETQYF,TGTGCCAGCAGCTGGGACAGGGTAAGGGAGACCCAGTACTTC
TRBD1,NA,TRBJ2-5,TRBV24-1,CATSAGTGYQETQYF,TGTGCCACCAGTGCCGGGACAGGGTACCAAGAGACCCAGTACTTC
TRBD1,once,TRBJ1-1,TRBV4-1,CASRQGQGPYTEAFF,TGCGCCAGCAGACAAGGACAGGGGCCGTACACTGAAGCTTTCTTT
NA,NA,TRBJ1-3,TRBV7-9,CASSVYYGTPGNTIYF,TGTGCCAGCAGCGTATACTATGGGACTCCTGGAAACACCATATATTTT
NA,NA,TRBJ2-2,TRBV5-1,CASRETGLPGELFF,TGCGCCAGCAGGGAAACAGGGTTACCCGGGGAGCTGTTTTTT
TRBD1,NA,TRBJ1-2,TRBV6-6,CASSPQGARGYTF,TGTGCCAGCAGCCCCCAGGGGGCCAGGGGCTACACCTTC
NA,once,TRBJ2-7,TRBV30,CAWSPPGLSYEQYF,TGTGCCTGGAGTCCCCCAGGGCTCTCCTACGAGCAGTACTTC
TRBD2,NA,TRBJ2-7,TRBV10-3,CAISDTSGGVPYEQYF,TGTGCCATCAGTGACACTAGCGGGGGGGTTCCCTACGAGCAGTACTTC
NA,few,TRBJ2-5,TRBV7-7,CASSLIHGGQETQYF,TGTGCCAGCAGCTTAATCCACGGGGGCCAAGAGACCCAGTACTTC
NA,NA,TRBJ1-2,TRBV21-1,CASSDRQGLNYGYTF,TGTGCCAGCAGCGACCGACAGGGGCTAAACTATGGCTACACCTTC
NA,NA,TRBJ1-1,TRBV3-1/TRBV3-2,CASSQGTVNTEAFF,TGTGCCAGCAGCCAAGGGACAGTTAACACTGAAGCTTTCTTT
TRBD1,NA,TRBJ2-2,TRBV10-3,CAISRQGAGGELFF,TGTGCCATCAGTCGACAGGGGGCGGGTGGGGAGCTGTTTTTT
TRBD1,NA,TRBJ1-1,TRBV4-1,CASSRGQGVEAFF,TGCGCCAGCAGCCGCGGACAGGGGGTAGAAGCTTTCTTT
NA,once,TRBJ2-5,TRBV11-2,CASSPQRRSLAETQYF,TGTGCCAGCAGCCCCCAGAGGAGGAGCTTAGCGGAGACCCAGTACTTC
NA,few,TRBJ1-1,TRBV3-1/TRBV3-2,CASSQATLNTEAFF,TGTGCCAGCAGCCAGGCCACGTTGAACACTGAAGCTTTCTTT